Below, 6 T cell receptor beta chains from the same sample are listed, as sequenced in a study of cytomegalovirus exposure and HLA in healthy donors. PCR involved 60 Vbeta and 13 Jbeta primers. Some clones are missing from TCRdb's copy, which holds only in-frame ones; the method was immunoSEQ multiplex PCR. The table includes 100,000 or so clones, around 80% detected once. Material for sequencing was PBMCs. The source of these receptors is a man aged 18 to 30 in good health and CMV-seronegative.

The chain recombines TRBV6-5 with TRBJ2-3, with D hard to call. The germline V gene encodes CDR1 MNHEY and CDR2 SVGAGI. The CDR3 runs to 14 residues. Trimming left V 0 bases short and J 5 bases short, with 9 bases between. As DNA, the CDR3 is TGTGCCAGCAGTTACTCGATGAGGCAAGATACGCAGTATTTT. Residues: CASSYSMRQDTQYF.

The chain uses TRBV7-6 and TRBJ2-6; TRBD2 matches at 7 bases. With 4 bases clipped from V and 0 bases from J, the junction kept 6 bases outside the gene matches. This CDR3 contains 17 residues. The germline CDR1 and CDR2 sequences are SGHVS and FNYEAQ. This chain's CDR3 is CASSWGGSSSGANVLTF. Written as DNA, the CDR3 is TGTGCCAGCAGCTGGGGGGGGTCGAGCTCTGGGGCCAACGTCCTGACTTTC.

The CDR3 loop reads CASSLLQGAYGYTF. As DNA, the CDR3 is TGTGCCAGCAGTCTCCTACAGGGGGCGTATGGCTACACCTTC. The genes are TRBV6-1 and TRBJ1-2; 9 bases line up with TRBD1. This CDR3 comprises 14 residues. The ends lost 5 bases at V and 5 bases at J; junction bases unmatched: 6. Per germline, CDR1 MNHNS and CDR2 SASEGT.

This clone appeared a single time. The genes are TRBV11-2 and TRBJ2-3; 9 nucleotides line up with TRBD2. This CDR3 contains 15 residues. The V and J ends lost 5 bases and 3 bases, in that order; junction bases with no gene match: 6. The germline V gene has CDR1 SGHAT and CDR2 FQNNGV. CDR3 in DNA: TGTGCCAGCAGCCCCAGTAGCGGGGGTACAGATACGCAGTATTTT. Its protein is CASSPSSGGTDTQYF.

This rearrangement joins TRBV10-3 to TRBJ2-3; 10 positions match TRBD2. CDR1 and CDR2 from the germline V gene are ENHRY and SYGVKD. J gave up 3 bases and V 6 bases, and 9 bases lay outside the gene matches. The CDR3 is 16 residues long. Here the CDR3 reads CAIRDPSGGWTDTQYF. CDR3 bases: TGTGCCATCAGGGACCCTAGCGGGGGATGGACAGATACGCAGTATTTT.

The V call is TRBV18, the J call TRBJ1-4, with D possibly being TRBD1 (5 bases). Germline V gene lookup returns CDR1 KGHSH and CDR2 LQKENI. This CDR3 spans 16 amino acids. The ends were cut back, 1 base at V and 5 bases at J, with 14 bases in the middle. CDR3 region: CASSPLSGTANEKLFF. In DNA form, the CDR3 reads TGTGCCAGCTCACCACTCTCCGGGACTGCCAATGAAAAACTGTTTTTT.